This paragraph covers one TCR beta chain sequence. Its antigen remains unidentified. The record originates from a study of circulating and synovial CD4+ cells in juvenile arthritis. Study results and caveats: Bulk blood CD4 samples held at least an order of magnitude more or fewer genomes than CPL.

Produced via immunoSEQ multiplex PCR; TCRdb's table is partial and in-frame only. Of more than 30,000 clones in the sample, 85% to 95% are singletons; the top ten hold 2.5% to 3.5%. The sample taken for sequencing was CD4+ T cells from blood. The clonotype comes from a human donor with juvenile idiopathic arthritis.

The CDR3 region is CASSPRGQQIYEQYF. The DNA of the CDR3 is TGTGCCAGCTCACCACGGGGACAGCAAATCTACGAGCAGTACTTC. This chain connects TRBV18 to TRBJ2-7; 7 bases agree with TRBD1. The CDR3 has 15 residues. The germline CDR1 and CDR2 sequences are KGHSH and LQKENI. Trimming cost V 1 base and J 3 bases; bases outside gene matches: 6.